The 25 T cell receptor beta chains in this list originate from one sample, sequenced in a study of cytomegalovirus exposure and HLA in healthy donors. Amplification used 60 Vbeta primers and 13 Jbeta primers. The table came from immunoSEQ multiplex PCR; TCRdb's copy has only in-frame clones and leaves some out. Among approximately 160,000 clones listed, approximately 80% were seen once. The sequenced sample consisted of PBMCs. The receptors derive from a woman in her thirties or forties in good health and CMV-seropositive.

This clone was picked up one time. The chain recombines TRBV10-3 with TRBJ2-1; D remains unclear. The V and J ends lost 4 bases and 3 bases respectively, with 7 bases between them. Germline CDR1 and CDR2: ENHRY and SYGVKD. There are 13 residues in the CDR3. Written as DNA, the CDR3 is TGTGCCATCAGTGGGGCGATCTACAATGAGCAGTTCTTC. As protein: CAISGAIYNEQFF.

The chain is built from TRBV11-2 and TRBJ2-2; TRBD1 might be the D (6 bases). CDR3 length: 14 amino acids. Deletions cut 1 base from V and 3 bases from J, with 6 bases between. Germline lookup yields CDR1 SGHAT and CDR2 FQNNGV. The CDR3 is CASSLGTDTGELFF. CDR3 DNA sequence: TGTGCCAGCAGCTTAGGGACAGACACCGGGGAGCTGTTTTTT.

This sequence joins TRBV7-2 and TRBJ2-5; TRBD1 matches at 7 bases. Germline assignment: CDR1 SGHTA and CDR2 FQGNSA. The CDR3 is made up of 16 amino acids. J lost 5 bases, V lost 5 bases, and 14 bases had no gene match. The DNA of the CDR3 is TGTGCCAGCAGCCCTAATCGAGACAGGGTACGGGAGACCCAGTACTTC. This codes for CASSPNRDRVRETQYF.

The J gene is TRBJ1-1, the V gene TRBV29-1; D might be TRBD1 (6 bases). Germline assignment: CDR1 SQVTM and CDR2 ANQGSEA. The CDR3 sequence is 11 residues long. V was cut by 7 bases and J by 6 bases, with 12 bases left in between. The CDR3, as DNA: TGCAGCGAACACACAGGGTCTGAAGCTTTCTTT. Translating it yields CSEHTGSEAFF.

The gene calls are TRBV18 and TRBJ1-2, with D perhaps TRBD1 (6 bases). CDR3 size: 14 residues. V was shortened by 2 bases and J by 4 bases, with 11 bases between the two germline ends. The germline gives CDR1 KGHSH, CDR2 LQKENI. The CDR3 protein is CASSPEEQGYGYTF. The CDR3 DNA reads TGTGCCAGCTCACCAGAGGAACAGGGCTATGGCTACACCTTC.

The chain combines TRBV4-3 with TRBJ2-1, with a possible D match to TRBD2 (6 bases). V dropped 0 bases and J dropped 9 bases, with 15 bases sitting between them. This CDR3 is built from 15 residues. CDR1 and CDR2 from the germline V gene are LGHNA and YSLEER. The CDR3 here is CASSQEGGEISEQFF. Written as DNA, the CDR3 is TGCGCCAGCAGCCAAGAAGGAGGGGAAATCAGTGAGCAGTTCTTC.

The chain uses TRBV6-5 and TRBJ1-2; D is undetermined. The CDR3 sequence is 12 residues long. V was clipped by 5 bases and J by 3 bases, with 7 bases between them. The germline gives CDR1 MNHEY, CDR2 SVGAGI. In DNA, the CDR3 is TGTGCCAGCAGTGAGAGAGACTATGGCTACACCTTC. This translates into CASSERDYGYTF.

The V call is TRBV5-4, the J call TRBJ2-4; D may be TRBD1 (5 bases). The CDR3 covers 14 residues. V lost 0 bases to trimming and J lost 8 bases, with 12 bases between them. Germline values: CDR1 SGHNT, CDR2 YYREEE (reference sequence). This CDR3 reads CASSLGTGRDIQYF. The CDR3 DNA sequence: TGTGCCAGCAGCTTGGGTACAGGTCGGGACATTCAGTACTTC.

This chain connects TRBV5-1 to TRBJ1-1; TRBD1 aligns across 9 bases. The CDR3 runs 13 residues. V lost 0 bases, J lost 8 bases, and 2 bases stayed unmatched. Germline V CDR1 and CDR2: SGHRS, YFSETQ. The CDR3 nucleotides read TGCGCCAGCAGCTTGGACAGGGGGCGAGAAGCTTTCTTT. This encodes CASSLDRGREAFF. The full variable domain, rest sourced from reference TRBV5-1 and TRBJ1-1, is KAGVTQTPRYLIKTRGQQVTLSCSPISGHRSVSWYQQTPGQGLQFLFEYFSETQRNKGNFPGRFSGRQFSNSRSEMNVSTLELGDSALYLCASSLDRGREAFFGQGTRLTVV.

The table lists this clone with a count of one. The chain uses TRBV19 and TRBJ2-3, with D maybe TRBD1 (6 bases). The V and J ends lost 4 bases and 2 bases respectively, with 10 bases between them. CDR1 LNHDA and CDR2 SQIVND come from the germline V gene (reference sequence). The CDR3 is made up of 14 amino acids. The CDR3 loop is CASSTQGTTDTQYF. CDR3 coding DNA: TGTGCCAGTAGTACGCAGGGGACCACAGATACGCAGTATTTT.

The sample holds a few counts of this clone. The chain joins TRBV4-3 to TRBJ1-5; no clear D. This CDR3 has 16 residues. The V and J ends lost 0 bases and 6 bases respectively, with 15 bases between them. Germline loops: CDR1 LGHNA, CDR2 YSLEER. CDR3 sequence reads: CASSQDQHEGSQPQHF. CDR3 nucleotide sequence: TGCGCCAGCAGCCAAGACCAGCACGAGGGAAGTCAGCCCCAGCATTTT.

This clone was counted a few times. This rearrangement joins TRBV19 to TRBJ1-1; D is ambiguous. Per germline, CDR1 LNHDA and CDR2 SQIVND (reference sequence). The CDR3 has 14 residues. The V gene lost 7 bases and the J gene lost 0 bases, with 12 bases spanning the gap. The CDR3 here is CASTPLMMNTEAFF. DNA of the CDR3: TGTGCCAGTACCCCCCTAATGATGAACACTGAAGCTTTCTTT.

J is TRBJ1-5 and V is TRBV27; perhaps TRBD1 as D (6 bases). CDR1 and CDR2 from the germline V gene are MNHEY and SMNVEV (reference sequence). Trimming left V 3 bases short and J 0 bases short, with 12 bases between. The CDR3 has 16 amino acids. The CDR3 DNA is TGTGCCAGCAGTTTCCGGGACAAGGATAGCAATCAGCCCCAGCATTTT. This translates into CASSFRDKDSNQPQHF.

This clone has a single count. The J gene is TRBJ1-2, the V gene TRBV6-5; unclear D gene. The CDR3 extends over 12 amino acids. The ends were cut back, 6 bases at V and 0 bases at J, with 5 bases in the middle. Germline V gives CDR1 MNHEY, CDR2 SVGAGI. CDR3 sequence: CASRDSNYGYTF. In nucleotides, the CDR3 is TGTGCCAGCAGGGACTCTAACTATGGCTACACCTTC.

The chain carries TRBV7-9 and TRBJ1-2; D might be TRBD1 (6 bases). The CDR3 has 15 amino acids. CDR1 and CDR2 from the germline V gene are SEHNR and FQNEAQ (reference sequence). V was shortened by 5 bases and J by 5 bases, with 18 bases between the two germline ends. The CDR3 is CASSPAGTTEYGYTF. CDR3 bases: TGTGCCAGCAGCCCAGCTGGGACAACCGAATATGGCTACACCTTC.

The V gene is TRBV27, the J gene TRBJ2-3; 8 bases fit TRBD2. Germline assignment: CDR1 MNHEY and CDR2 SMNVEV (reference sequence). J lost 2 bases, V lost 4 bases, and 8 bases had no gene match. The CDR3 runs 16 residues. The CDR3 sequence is CASSSLRGGFTDTQYF. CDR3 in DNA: TGTGCCAGCAGTTCATTACGCGGGGGGTTCACAGATACGCAGTATTTT.

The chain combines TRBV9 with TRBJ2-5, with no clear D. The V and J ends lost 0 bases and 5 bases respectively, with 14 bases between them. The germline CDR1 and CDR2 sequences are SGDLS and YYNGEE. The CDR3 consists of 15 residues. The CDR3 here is CASSVVSSGRETQYF. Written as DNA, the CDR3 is TGTGCCAGCAGCGTAGTGTCGTCAGGCCGGGAGACCCAGTACTTC.

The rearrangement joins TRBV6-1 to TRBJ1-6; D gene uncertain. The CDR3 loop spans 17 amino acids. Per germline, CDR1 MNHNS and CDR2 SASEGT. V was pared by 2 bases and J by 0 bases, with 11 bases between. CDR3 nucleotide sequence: TGTGCCAGCAGTGAACATCACGGGAGCTCCTATAATTCACCCCTCCACTTT. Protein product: CASSEHHGSSYNSPLHF.

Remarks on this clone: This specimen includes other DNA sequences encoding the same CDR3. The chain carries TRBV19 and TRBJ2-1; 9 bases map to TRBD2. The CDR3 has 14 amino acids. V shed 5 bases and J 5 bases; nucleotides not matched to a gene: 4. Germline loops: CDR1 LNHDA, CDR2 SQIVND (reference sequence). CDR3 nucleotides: TGTGCCAGTAGTCGCGGGGGGGGAGACAATGAGCAGTTCTTC. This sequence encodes CASSRGGGDNEQFF.

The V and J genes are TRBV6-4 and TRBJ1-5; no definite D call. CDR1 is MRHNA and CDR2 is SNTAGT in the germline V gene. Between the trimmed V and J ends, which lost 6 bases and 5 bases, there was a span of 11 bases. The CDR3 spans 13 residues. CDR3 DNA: TGTGCCAGCAGAAACCGGGAACATCAGCCCCAGCATTTT. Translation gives CASRNREHQPQHF.

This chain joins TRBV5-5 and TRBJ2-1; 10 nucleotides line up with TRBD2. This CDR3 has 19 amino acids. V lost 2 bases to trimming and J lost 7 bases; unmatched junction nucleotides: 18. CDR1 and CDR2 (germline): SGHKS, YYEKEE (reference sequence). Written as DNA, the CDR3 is TGTGCCAGCAGCTTAGGGGCTGGTCGCTTAGCGGGAGGCGGGAATGAGCAGTTCTTC. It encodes CASSLGAGRLAGGGNEQFF.

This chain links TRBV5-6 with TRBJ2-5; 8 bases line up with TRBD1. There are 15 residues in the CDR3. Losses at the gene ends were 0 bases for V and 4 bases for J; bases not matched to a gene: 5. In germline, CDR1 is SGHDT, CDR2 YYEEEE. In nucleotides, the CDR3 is TGTGCCAGCAGCTTGGGTGGACAGGGAGGAGAGACCCAGTACTTC. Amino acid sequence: CASSLGGQGGETQYF.

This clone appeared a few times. The DNA of the CDR3 is TGTGCCAGCTCACCGGGGGAGGGGCAGTACTTC. Protein product: CASSPGEGQYF. The V call is TRBV18, the J call TRBJ2-7, with 7 bases lining up with TRBD2. CDR1 KGHSH and CDR2 LQKENI come from the germline V gene. This CDR3 has 11 amino acids. After removal of 3 bases from V and 9 bases from J, the junction contained 2 bases not matched to a gene.

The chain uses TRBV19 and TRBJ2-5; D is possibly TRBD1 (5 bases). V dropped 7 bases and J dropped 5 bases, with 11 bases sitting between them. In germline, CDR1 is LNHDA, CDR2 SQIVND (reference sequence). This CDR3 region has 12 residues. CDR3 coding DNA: TGTGCCAGTAAGGGGCGCCGGGAGACCCAGTACTTC. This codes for CASKGRRETQYF.

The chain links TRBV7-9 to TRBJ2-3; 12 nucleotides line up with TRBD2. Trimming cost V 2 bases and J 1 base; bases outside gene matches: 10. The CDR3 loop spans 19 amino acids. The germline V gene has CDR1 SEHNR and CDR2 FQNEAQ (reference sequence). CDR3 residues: CASSLKWSSGGAGTDTQYF. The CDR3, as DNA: TGTGCCAGCAGCTTAAAATGGTCTAGCGGGGGGGCCGGCACAGATACGCAGTATTTT.